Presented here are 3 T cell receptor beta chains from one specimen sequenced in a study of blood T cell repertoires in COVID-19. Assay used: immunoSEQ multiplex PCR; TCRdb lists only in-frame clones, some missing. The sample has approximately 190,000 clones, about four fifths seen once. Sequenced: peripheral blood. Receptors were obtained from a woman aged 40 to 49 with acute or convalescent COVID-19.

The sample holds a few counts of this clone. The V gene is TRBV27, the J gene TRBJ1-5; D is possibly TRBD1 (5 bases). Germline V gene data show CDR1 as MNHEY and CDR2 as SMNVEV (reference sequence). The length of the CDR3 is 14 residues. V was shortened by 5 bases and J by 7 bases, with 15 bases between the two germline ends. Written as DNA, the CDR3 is TGTGCCAGCAGTCCTGTGGGGGGAGGCCAGCCCCAGCATTTT. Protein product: CASSPVGGGQPQHF.

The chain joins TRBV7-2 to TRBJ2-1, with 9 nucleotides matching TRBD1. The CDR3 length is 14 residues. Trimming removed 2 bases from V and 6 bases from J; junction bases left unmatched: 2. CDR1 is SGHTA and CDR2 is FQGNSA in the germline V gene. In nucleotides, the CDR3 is TGTGCCAGCAGCTTATTGGGACAGGGCAATGAGCAGTTCTTC. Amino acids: CASSLLGQGNEQFF.

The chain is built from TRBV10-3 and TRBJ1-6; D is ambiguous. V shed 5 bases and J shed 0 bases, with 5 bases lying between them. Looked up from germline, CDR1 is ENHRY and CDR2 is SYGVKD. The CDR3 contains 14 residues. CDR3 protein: CAISPSSYNSPLHF. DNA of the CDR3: TGTGCCATCAGTCCGAGCTCCTATAATTCACCCCTCCACTTT.